A single sample gave rise to the 9 T cell receptor beta chains below, sequenced in a study of post-analysis software for immune sequencing data (dated by TCRdb to between 2015 and 2016). Library method: PCR. The run used an Illumina HiSeq 2500. To reduce PCR and sequencing biases, unique molecular identifiers were incorporated into the TCR beta cDNA libraries. TCRdb reran the public reads through fastp at Q25 and MiXCR, keeping productive beta chains. Identical CDR3 protein sequences are pooled into one entry, listed with their most common genes and DNA. The sample table lists about 770,000 distinct CDR3 sequences, 40% to 55% of them with a count of one. The biggest ten clones account for 4.9% of the sample. Overall results and qualifications from the work: Significantly higher frequencies in patients than in controls were found for roughly 5 TRBV segments, including TRBV5-6, TRBV5-1 and TRBV20-1.

What these receptors recognize is not known. The specimen was blood. The receptors were sampled from a girl aged 5-17 years with multiple sclerosis.

This clonotype was found a few times. The chain is built from TRBV20-1 and TRBJ2-3; 9 bases fit TRBD2. Germline loops: CDR1 DFQATT, CDR2 SNEGSKA (reference sequence). Trimming took 4 bases from V and 3 from J; bases not matched to a gene: 8. The CDR3 sequence is 15 residues long. CDR3 coding DNA: TGCAGTGCTACGTTAGCGGGAGTTCGAACAGATACGCAGTATTTT. It encodes CSATLAGVRTDTQYF.

A few counts support this clonotype. CDR3 bases: TGTGCCAGCAGCGAGGACACCCGCAATCAGCCCCAGCATTTT. Translation: CASSEDTRNQPQHF. V is TRBV7-2 and J is TRBJ1-5; tentatively, D is TRBD1 (5 bases). V was pared by 5 bases and J by 2 bases, with 10 bases between. This CDR3 contains 14 residues. Germline lookup yields CDR1 SGHTA and CDR2 FQGNSA. The whole variable domain, filled in from reference TRBV7-2 and TRBJ1-5, reads GAGVSQSPSNKVTEKGKDVELRCDPISGHTALYWYRQSLGQGLEFLIYFQGNSAPDKSGLPSDRFSAERTGGSVSTLTIQRTQQEDSAVYLCASSEDTRNQPQHFGDGTRLSIL.

This clonotype was counted at least ten times. V is TRBV7-2 and J is TRBJ1-5, with D perhaps TRBD1 (5 bases). This CDR3 is built from 14 residues. V gave up 5 bases and J gave up 2 bases, with 10 bases separating them. CDR1 is SGHTA and CDR2 is FQGNSA in the germline V gene. Here the CDR3 reads CASSPSGGNQPQHF. CDR3 DNA: TGTGCCAGCAGCCCCTCGGGGGGCAATCAGCCCCAGCATTTT.

About this clonotype: An end of the junction does not agree with germline; a read error may underlie this. Here the CDR3 reads CASTLAGTYNKQFF. As DNA, the CDR3 is TGTGCCAGCACCCTTGCGGGTACCTACAATAAGCAGTTCTTC. This rearrangement joins TRBV12-3 or TRBV12-4 to TRBJ2-1; D is perhaps TRBD2 (5 bases). The CDR3 totals 14 residues.

J is TRBJ2-3 and V is TRBV29-1; D is possibly TRBD1 (5 bases). This CDR3 region has 16 residues. Germline V CDR1 and CDR2: SQVTM, ANQGSEA. Deletions cut 3 bases from V and 0 bases from J, with 16 bases between. In DNA, the CDR3 is TGCAGCGTTGAGTGGATGTCAGGGATTAGCACAGATACGCAGTATTTT. Its protein product is CSVEWMSGISTDTQYF.

This chain links TRBV7-8 with TRBJ1-2; no reliable D call. CDR3 length equals 16 residues. Germline V gene data show CDR1 as SGHVS and CDR2 as FQNEAQ. The ends were cut back, 1 base at V and 10 bases at J, with 22 bases in the middle. The CDR3 sequence: CASSLVWASRPSLYTF. The CDR3 nucleotides read TGTGCCAGCAGCTTAGTATGGGCCAGCCGGCCCAGTCTCTACACCTTC.

V gene TRBV20-1 combines with J gene TRBJ2-7; D remains ambiguous. In germline, CDR1 is DFQATT, CDR2 SNEGSKA (reference sequence). This CDR3 spans 11 amino acids. V lost 3 bases, J lost 3 bases, and 6 bases lay in between. The chain's CDR3 is CSASSNYEQYF. CDR3 nucleotide sequence: TGCAGTGCTAGTAGTAACTACGAGCAGTACTTC.

The rearrangement joins TRBV29-1 to TRBJ2-2; D might be TRBD1 (6 bases). The CDR3 runs to 13 residues. Germline V gene data show CDR1 as SQVTM and CDR2 as ANQGSEA. Trimming shortened V by 5 bases and J by 3 bases, and 10 bases separated the two germline ends. The CDR3 DNA sequence: TGCAGCGTTATGACAGGTTACACCGGGGAGCTGTTTTTT. It specifies CSVMTGYTGELFF.

The chain has TRBV2 and TRBJ2-1; 11 bases line up with TRBD2. V lost 7 bases, J lost 4 bases, and 6 bases stayed unmatched. CDR3 length: 15 residues. The germline V gene encodes CDR1 SNHLY and CDR2 FYNNEI. CDR3 DNA sequence: TGTGCCAGCAAGGCGGGACTAGCGGTTTACAATGAGCAGTTCTTC. It yields the protein CASKAGLAVYNEQFF. Together with reference TRBV2 and TRBJ2-1, the CDR3 gives the full variable domain: EPEVTQTPSHQVTQMGQEVILRCVPISNHLYFYWYRQILGQKVEFLVSFYNNEISEKSEIFDDQFSVERPDGSNFTLKIRSTKLEDSAMYFCASKAGLAVYNEQFFGPGTRLTVL.